The 26 T cell receptor beta chains in this list originate from one sample, sequenced in a study of chronic HIV infection and antiretroviral therapy. TCRdb reprocessed the 5' RACE reads via MiXCR and lists one record per CDR3 protein. Among more than 40,000 distinct CDR3 sequences listed, about 20% were seen once. Source material: peripheral blood. These receptors were collected from an adult who had HIV and had not received antiretroviral therapy, or was an uninfected healthy control (not recorded which).

This chain uses TRBV7-9 with TRBJ1-1; D unresolved. V was cut by 4 bases and J by 5 bases, with 23 bases left in between. Germline values: CDR1 SEHNR, CDR2 FQNEAQ (reference sequence). The CDR3 is 17 residues long. Written as DNA, the CDR3 is TGTGCCAGCAGCTCTTCAATTGGGAGCCCAGGTGGGACTGAAGCTTTCTTT. This translates into CASSSSIGSPGGTEAFF.

In nucleotides, the CDR3 is TGCAGCGTTGAAGATCTGAGGGGTGAAACTAGCGGGAGCCATACGCAGTATTTT. As protein: CSVEDLRGETSGSHTQYF. The rearrangement links TRBV29-1 to TRBJ2-3, with 11 bases fitting TRBD2. Germline CDR1 is SQVTM and CDR2 is ANQGSEA. The ends lost 0 bases at V and 7 bases at J; junction bases unmatched: 15. The CDR3 covers 18 residues.

This chain joins TRBV5-6 and TRBJ1-2; D gene unclear. CDR3 size: 11 residues. With 3 bases removed from V and 9 bases from J, the gap between germline ends came to 9 bases. Germline V CDR1 and CDR2: SGHDT, YYEEEE. CDR3 in DNA: TGTGCCAGCAGCTCTACATTCAGCTACACCTTC. It yields the protein CASSSTFSYTF.

This clonotype was counted only a few times. J is TRBJ1-1 and V is TRBV28; D gene uncertain. V gave up 5 bases and J gave up 9 bases, with 19 bases separating them. Germline V CDR1 and CDR2: MDHEN, SYDVKM. CDR3 length: 14 amino acids. The CDR3 nucleotides are TGTGCCAGCAGTACCTTGACGGACGGCGCAAAAGCTTTCTTT. Protein: CASSTLTDGAKAFF.

The CDR3 protein is CASSLGGIQNEQFF. The CDR3 DNA sequence: TGTGCCAGCAGTTTAGGTGGGATCCAAAATGAGCAGTTCTTC. This chain links TRBV28 with TRBJ2-1; no definite D call. CDR3 size: 14 residues. Per the germline V gene, CDR1 is MDHEN and CDR2 is SYDVKM. V was shortened by 2 bases and J by 7 bases, with 12 bases between the two germline ends. The complete variable domain, with remaining parts taken from reference TRBV28 and TRBJ2-1, reads DVKVTQSSRYLVKRTGEKVFLECVQDMDHENMFWYRQDPGLGLRLIYFSYDVKMKEKGDIPEGYSVSREKKERFSLILESASTNQTSMYLCASSLGGIQNEQFFGPGTRLTVL.

This clonotype was found a few times. V gene TRBV28 combines with J gene TRBJ2-4; D is possibly TRBD1 (7 bases). CDR1 MDHEN and CDR2 SYDVKM come from the germline V gene. Trimming took 5 bases from V and 0 from J, leaving 14 bases between them. The CDR3 contains 16 residues. CDR3 sequence reads: CASSVQGGVAKNIQYF. CDR3 DNA: TGTGCCAGCAGTGTGCAGGGGGGAGTAGCCAAAAACATTCAGTACTTC.

This clonotype was seen a handful of times. The V call is TRBV29-1, the J call TRBJ2-2; perhaps TRBD2 as D (6 bases). There are 14 residues in the CDR3. Germline lookup yields CDR1 SQVTM and CDR2 ANQGSEA. The V and J ends lost 6 bases and 5 bases respectively, with 16 bases between them. The CDR3 nucleotides read TGCAGCGTCAAGGGAGACGGGAGAACCGGGGAGCTGTTTTTT. As protein: CSVKGDGRTGELFF.

This clonotype was seen a few times. V is TRBV6-4 and J is TRBJ2-3; the D gene could be TRBD1 or TRBD2 (5 bases each). The CDR3 has 13 residues. Deletions cut 4 bases from V and 3 bases from J, with 8 bases between. The germline V gene encodes CDR1 MRHNA and CDR2 SNTAGT. The CDR3 reads CASSVEGTDTQYF. Written as DNA, the CDR3 is TGTGCCAGCAGTGTAGAGGGGACAGATACGCAGTATTTT.

The chain carries TRBV7-2 and TRBJ2-1, with 9 bases aligning to TRBD2. The CDR3 covers 15 residues. V was pared by 2 bases and J by 12 bases, with 11 bases of the junction left unmatched. Per germline, CDR1 SGHTA and CDR2 FQGNSA. As DNA, the CDR3 is TGTGCCAGCAGCTTAAGTCGGGGAGCGGGAGGTCCGCAGTTCTTC. It specifies CASSLSRGAGGPQFF.

The chain couples TRBV10-1 to TRBJ2-2; D possibly corresponds to TRBD2 (5 bases). Deletions cut 3 bases from V and 0 bases from J, with 11 bases between. The V gene's germline CDR1 is WNHNN and CDR2 SYGVQD (reference sequence). This CDR3 is 16 amino acids long. CDR3 protein: CASSDHRTANTGELFF. The CDR3 bases are TGCGCCAGCAGTGATCATCGGACTGCGAACACCGGGGAGCTGTTTTTT.

This CDR3 is CASIPTVQVSPALGGYTF. As DNA, the CDR3 is TGTGCCAGCATTCCGACCGTTCAAGTATCCCCCGCTCTAGGCGGCTACACCTTC. The chain couples TRBV7-9 to TRBJ1-2, with unresolved D. This CDR3 contains 18 residues. Germline V CDR1 and CDR2: SEHNR, FQNEAQ (reference sequence). V was cut by 7 bases and J by 8 bases, with 32 bases left in between.

The J gene is TRBJ2-3, the V gene TRBV11-2; D is unclear. CDR1 is SGHAT and CDR2 is FQNNGV in the germline V gene. This CDR3 is 16 amino acids long. Trimming removed 1 base from V and 0 bases from J, with 11 bases in between. The CDR3 here is CASSLAGRSSTDTQYF. The CDR3 DNA follows: TGTGCCAGCAGCTTAGCGGGTCGCTCTAGCACAGATACGCAGTATTTT. Full variable domain (missing parts from reference TRBV11-2 and TRBJ2-3): EAGVAQSPRYKIIEKRQSVAFWCNPISGHATLYWYQQILGQGPKLLIQFQNNGVVDDSQLPKDRFSAERLKGVDSTLKIQPAKLEDSAVYLCASSLAGRSSTDTQYFGPGTRLTVL.

This chain links TRBV3-1 with TRBJ1-2; D gene ambiguous. Germline lookup yields CDR1 LGHDT and CDR2 YNNKEL (reference sequence). V lost 0 bases, J lost 6 bases, and 11 bases lay in between. The CDR3 totals 14 residues. The CDR3 region is CASSQEGREDGYTF. CDR3 coding DNA: TGTGCCAGCAGCCAAGAAGGACGGGAGGATGGCTACACCTTC.

This clonotype was seen more than once but under ten times. The rearrangement links TRBV28 to TRBJ1-5; D unclear. Germline V gene data show CDR1 as MDHEN and CDR2 as SYDVKM. The ends were cut back, 3 bases at V and 6 bases at J, with 6 bases in the middle. The CDR3 spans 12 residues. The CDR3 DNA is TGTGCCAGCAGTTTCCCCAGTCAGCCCCAGCATTTT. Its translation is CASSFPSQPQHF. The full variable domain, completed using reference TRBV28 and TRBJ1-5, is DVKVTQSSRYLVKRTGEKVFLECVQDMDHENMFWYRQDPGLGLRLIYFSYDVKMKEKGDIPEGYSVSREKKERFSLILESASTNQTSMYLCASSFPSQPQHFGDGTRLSIL.

The chain recombines TRBV28 with TRBJ2-3; 7 positions agree with TRBD2. After removal of 5 bases from V and 2 bases from J, the junction contained 13 bases not matched to a gene. The germline gives CDR1 MDHEN, CDR2 SYDVKM. The CDR3 extends over 17 amino acids. The chain's CDR3 is CASSTPGWGRATDTQYF. The CDR3 DNA sequence: TGTGCCAGCAGTACCCCTGGGTGGGGGAGGGCCACAGATACGCAGTATTTT.

This chain connects TRBV28 to TRBJ2-7, with a possible D match to TRBD2 (5 bases). Trimming removed 2 bases from V and 1 base from J, with 9 bases in between. This CDR3 has 14 residues. In germline, CDR1 is MDHEN, CDR2 SYDVKM. CDR3 nucleotides: TGTGCCAGCAGTTTAGTGGACTTATCCTACGAGCAGTACTTC. Translation: CASSLVDLSYEQYF.

This clonotype was observed a handful of times. V gene TRBV6-5 combines with J gene TRBJ1-2; 7 bases are shared with TRBD1. With V trimmed by 5 bases and J by 1 base, 1 base remained unmatched. The germline CDR1 and CDR2 sequences are MNHEY and SVGAGI. This CDR3 has 13 residues. CDR3 region: CASSRDSNYGYTF. CDR3 DNA: TGTGCCAGCAGTAGGGACAGTAACTATGGCTACACCTTC.

This clonotype occurred a few times. The CDR3 nucleotides read TGTGCCAGCAGTTTGAGGCAGGTGTTCTACGAGCAGTACTTC. It translates to CASSLRQVFYEQYF. The V and J genes are TRBV28 and TRBJ2-7; D is unresolved. Looked up from germline, CDR1 is MDHEN and CDR2 is SYDVKM. The V gene lost 3 bases and the J gene lost 3 bases, with 12 bases spanning the gap. The CDR3 sequence is 14 residues long.

This clonotype was seen a handful of times. The CDR3 coding sequence is TGTGCCAGTAGTATAGATGCGGCTACCGACAATGAGCAGTTCTTC. Its translation: CASSIDAATDNEQFF. The rearrangement joins TRBV19 to TRBJ2-1; D call uncertain. CDR3 size: 15 residues. V was clipped by 0 bases and J by 5 bases, with 11 bases between them. Germline CDR1 LNHDA, CDR2 SQIVND (reference sequence).

The chain is built from TRBV28 and TRBJ2-3; tentative D call: TRBD2 (7 bases). Germline loops: CDR1 MDHEN, CDR2 SYDVKM. The length of the CDR3 is 14 residues. Trimming stripped 6 bases from V and 6 bases from J, with 16 bases between. CDR3 region: CASRASGGGDTQYF. In nucleotides, the CDR3 is TGTGCCAGCAGAGCTAGCGGAGGGGGGGATACGCAGTATTTT.

The chain recombines TRBV29-1 with TRBJ2-1; TRBD1 matches at 7 bases. V lost 5 bases, J lost 8 bases, and 12 bases stayed unmatched. This CDR3 has 14 residues. CDR1 and CDR2 (germline): SQVTM, ANQGSEA. CDR3 sequence reads: CSVPGQPFGDEQFF. Written as DNA, the CDR3 is TGCAGCGTTCCGGGACAGCCTTTCGGGGATGAGCAGTTCTTC.

The table lists this clonotype with a few counts. V gene TRBV5-4 combines with J gene TRBJ1-1; a weak D match, TRBD1 (5 bases). CDR1 SGHNT and CDR2 YYREEE come from the germline V gene (reference sequence). The CDR3 has 13 residues. Trimming removed 2 bases from V and 5 bases from J, with 10 bases in between. The CDR3 protein is CASSFGGATEAFF. CDR3 DNA sequence: TGTGCCAGCAGCTTTGGCGGGGCTACTGAAGCTTTCTTT.

In DNA, the CDR3 is TGTGCCAGCACCAGCGGGAGCAAAAACATTCAGTACTTC. This encodes CASTSGSKNIQYF. V is TRBV12-3 or TRBV12-4 and J is TRBJ2-4, with 8 bases that match TRBD2. This CDR3 is 13 amino acids long. J lost 3 bases, V lost 7 bases, and 2 bases had no gene match.

The chain carries TRBV28 and TRBJ1-4; D is ambiguous. Per germline, CDR1 MDHEN and CDR2 SYDVKM. Trimming removed 6 bases from V and 0 bases from J, with 8 bases in between. CDR3 length: 14 residues. Here the CDR3 reads CASSRGSTNEKLFF. DNA for the CDR3: TGTGCCAGCAGCCGAGGTTCAACTAATGAAAAACTGTTTTTT.

This clonotype showed up just a few times. V usage is TRBV28 and J usage is TRBJ1-5; D ambiguous. Per the germline V gene, CDR1 is MDHEN and CDR2 is SYDVKM. CDR3 length: 15 amino acids. V lost 6 bases to trimming and J lost 0 bases, with 12 bases between them. The CDR3 region is CASRDRRYSNQPQHF. In DNA form, the CDR3 reads TGTGCCAGCAGGGATCGTAGATATAGCAATCAGCCCCAGCATTTT.

This clonotype was picked up a small number of times. The rearrangement links TRBV2 to TRBJ1-5, with 7 bases that match TRBD1. The germline V gene encodes CDR1 SNHLY and CDR2 FYNNEI. Germline trimming cut 5 bases from V and 4 bases from J; bases unmatched to any gene: 5. This CDR3 is built from 14 residues. The CDR3 spells CASSTDRANQPQHF. DNA of the CDR3: TGTGCCAGCAGTACTGACAGGGCTAATCAGCCCCAGCATTTT.